These T cell receptor beta chains were read from a single sample in a study of sequential checkpoint blockade in melanoma. Here immunoSEQ multiplex PCR was the method, and the copy in TCRdb shows in-frame clones only, minus some. The data hold 13,000 to 15,000 clones, with about 55% observed a single time. The starting material was CD8+ T cells sorted from blood (inferred from file names), obtained from a patient given nivolumab and ipilimumab in sequence. These receptors all come from a human donor with melanoma. The CDR3 runs from the conserved cysteine through the conserved F or W. The D gene is left open where the match is weak. Not every row has a clone size; where given, it reads once, few, many or a size class.

v_gene	abundance	j_gene	d_gene	CDR3aa	CDR3nt
TRBV27	NA	TRBJ2-2	NA	CASSLSSGANTGELFF	TGTGCCAGCAGTTTATCGTCCGGGGCGAACACCGGGGAGCTGTTTTTT
TRBV6-5	NA	TRBJ2-7	TRBD2	CASSFPLAGEQYF	TGTGCCAGCAGTTTCCCGCTAGCGGGCGAGCAGTACTTC
TRBV18	NA	TRBJ1-1	NA	CASSSPDSTEAFF	TGTGCCAGCTCATCGCCGGACTCAACTGAAGCTTTCTTT
TRBV19	few	TRBJ1-6	NA	CASSGGYQQKTYNSPLHF	TGTGCCAGTAGTGGGGGGTACCAGCAAAAAACCTATAATTCACCCCTCCACTTT
TRBV7-9	NA	TRBJ1-1	NA	CASSLQGMGNTEAFF	TGTGCCAGCAGCTTGCAGGGGATGGGGAACACTGAAGCTTTCTTT
TRBV6-1	NA	TRBJ2-3	TRBD2	CASSPRTSPDTQYF	TGTGCCAGCAGCCCCCGGACTAGCCCAGATACGCAGTATTTT
TRBV6-5	NA	TRBJ2-7	TRBD1	CASSIQGANEQYF	TGTGCCAGCAGCATACAGGGGGCGAACGAGCAGTACTTC
TRBV6-6	NA	TRBJ2-1	NA	CASRPFGGHYNEQFF	TGTGCCAGCAGACCCTTCGGGGGGCATTACAATGAGCAGTTCTTC
TRBV29-1	NA	TRBJ2-3	TRBD2	CSETGTSGRGGPDTQYF	TGCAGCGAAACTGGGACTAGCGGGAGGGGTGGTCCAGATACGCAGTATTTT
TRBV6-5	few	TRBJ1-6	NA	CANSEGSGYNSPLHF	TGTGCCAACTCGGAGGGGTCCGGCTATAATTCACCCCTCCACTTT
TRBV5-3	few	TRBJ2-7	TRBD2	CASSLSGSSYEQYF	TGTGCCAGCAGCTTGAGCGGGAGCTCCTACGAGCAGTACTTC
TRBV9	NA	TRBJ2-7	TRBD1	CASSVAGTDSYEQYF	TGTGCCAGCAGCGTAGCCGGGACAGATTCCTACGAGCAGTACTTC
TRBV15	few	TRBJ2-1	TRBD1	CATSRVGTAHNEQFF	TGTGCCACCAGCAGAGTGGGGACAGCACACAATGAGCAGTTCTTC
TRBV6-4	NA	TRBJ2-3	NA	CASSPSETDTQYF	TGTGCCAGCAGTCCTAGCGAAACAGATACGCAGTATTTT
TRBV2	NA	TRBJ2-5	NA	CASSEAEGTQYF	TGTGCCAGCAGTGAGGCGGAAGGGACCCAGTACTTC
TRBV27	NA	TRBJ1-4	NA	CASSLSPGTNEKLFF	TGTGCCAGCAGTTTATCCCCAGGCACTAATGAAAAACTGTTTTTT
TRBV28	NA	TRBJ2-7	TRBD1	CASSPGQPYEQYF	TGTGCCAGCAGCCCGGGACAGCCCTACGAGCAGTACTTC
TRBV5-4	NA	TRBJ2-5	TRBD2	CASSFEGGGQETQYF	TGTGCCAGCAGCTTCGAAGGCGGGGGTCAAGAGACCCAGTACTTC
TRBV11-2	few	TRBJ1-2	NA	CASSLGSNYGYTF	TGTGCCAGCAGCTTGGGCTCCAACTATGGCTACACCTTC
TRBV6-1	NA	TRBJ2-2	TRBD2	CASPIGTSGTGELFF	TGTGCCAGTCCCATCGGGACTAGCGGGACCGGGGAGCTGTTTTTT
TRBV6-1	NA	TRBJ2-7	NA	CASSENRGSSYEQYF	TGTGCCAGCAGTGAAAATAGGGGCAGCTCCTACGAGCAGTACTTC
TRBV11-1	few	TRBJ2-1	TRBD1	CASSPRDRENEQFF	TGTGCCAGCAGCCCGAGGGACAGGGAAAATGAGCAGTTCTTC
TRBV4-1	NA	TRBJ1-1	TRBD1	CASGIQGATSEAFF	TGCGCCAGCGGGATACAGGGGGCAACATCTGAAGCTTTCTTT
TRBV6-1	NA	TRBJ2-3	TRBD2	CASTRTSAFTDTQYF	TGTGCCAGCACCAGGACTAGCGCCTTCACAGATACGCAGTATTTT
TRBV2	NA	TRBJ2-3	TRBD1	CASTGQPSTDTQYF	TGTGCCAGCACGGGACAGCCGAGCACAGATACGCAGTATTTT
TRBV6-5	NA	TRBJ2-2	TRBD1	CASGGQGYGELFF	TGTGCCAGCGGGGGACAGGGGTACGGGGAGCTGTTTTTT
TRBV7-8	NA	TRBJ1-2	TRBD1	CASSHAFGQGVYYGYTF	TGTGCCAGCAGCCACGCCTTCGGACAGGGGGTCTACTATGGCTACACCTTC
TRBV4-1	NA	TRBJ1-2	NA	CASSHPGTDYGYTF	TGCGCCAGCAGCCACCCAGGCACCGACTATGGCTACACCTTC
TRBV28	once	TRBJ1-2	NA	CASIATGRSISGYTF	TGTGCCAGCATTGCGACAGGACGGTCCATTTCTGGCTACACCTTC
TRBV19	NA	TRBJ2-7	TRBD2	CASSWASGKYYEQYF	TGTGCCAGTAGTTGGGCTAGCGGAAAATACTACGAGCAGTACTTC
TRBV19	NA	TRBJ2-1	TRBD1	CASSMQGAPNEQFF	TGTGCCAGTAGTATGCAGGGGGCGCCGAATGAGCAGTTCTTC